This T cell receptor (beta chain) was profiled in a study of blood T cell repertoires in COVID-19. Study information: Sites across the United States, Italy and Spain contributed samples from acute and convalescent COVID-19.

Generated by immunoSEQ multiplex PCR, the TCRdb table keeps only in-frame clones and is missing some. This repertoire shows about 230,000 clones, approximately 80% found once; its top ten account for less than 8%. This clone has a handful of counts. CDR3 length: 15 residues. Germline CDR1 SGHAT, CDR2 FQNNGV. The V segment lost 4 bases and the J segment 6 bases; nucleotides outside the gene matches: 5. This chain connects TRBV11-2 to TRBJ1-6, with TRBD1 matching 8 bases. The sample was peripheral blood. The receptor's source is a woman aged 45-59 years with acute or convalescent COVID-19. The CDR3 reads CASSSPQGVNSPLHF. In nucleotides, the CDR3 is TGTGCCAGCAGCTCACCACAGGGGGTTAATTCACCCCTCCACTTT.